This T cell receptor beta chain came from a study of T cell responses to AZD1222 COVID-19 vaccine. CDR1 is SGHRS, CDR2 YFSETQ, per germline. With V trimmed by 2 bases and J by 3 bases, 1 base remained unmatched. The CDR3 is 14 residues long. Only in-frame clones appear in the TCRdb table, and some are missing; sequencing was by immunoSEQ multiplex PCR. The table has 130,000 to 150,000 clones, roughly 88% seen once. This specimen consisted of peripheral blood, obtained on day 0 of AZD1222 vaccination. The sequence was obtained from an adult in good health. The J gene is TRBJ2-5, the V gene TRBV5-1; 10 bases align to TRBD1. CDR3: CASSFGQGEETQYF. Here the CDR3 DNA reads TGCGCCAGCAGCTTTGGACAGGGGGAAGAGACCCAGTACTTC.